This TCR beta chain derives from a study of esophageal squamous cell carcinoma under preoperative chemotherapy. The overall study: Both tumor-infiltrating lymphocytes and peripheral blood T cells were profiled. Study results and caveats: After treatment, tumor-infiltrating lymphocytes seemed to come partly from incoming peripheral T cells, not only local changes. After chemotherapy, TCR diversity rose significantly in peripheral T cells but not in tumor-infiltrating lymphocytes. Paclitaxel-nedaplatin therapy caused immediate, substantial clonotype frequency changes.

MiXCR, run by TCRdb on the PCR reads, gives a single entry per CDR3 protein. This sample has 15,000 to 20,000 distinct CDR3 sequences, with approximately 50% found just once. Time point: before preoperative PTX-NDP chemotherapy. As to this clonotype: Its target is not known.

V dropped 5 bases and J dropped 16; count of bases not matched to a gene: 20. The length of the CDR3 is 16 residues. Looked up from germline, CDR1 is MNHEY and CDR2 is SVGAGI. This chain connects TRBV6-5 to TRBJ2-2; 9 nucleotides align to TRBD2. The sequence was obtained from a human donor with esophageal squamous cell carcinoma. The donor label of this sample is uncertain. Sampling was done from a patient given preoperative chemotherapy. This chain's CDR3 is CASSLLAGGNTDAQFF. The CDR3 nucleotides are TGTGCCAGCAGTCTACTAGCGGGCGGGAACACAGATGCGCAGTTTTTT.